The next 30 T cell receptor beta chains were all read from a single sample in a study of sequential checkpoint blockade in melanoma. TCRdb's copy holds only in-frame clones and misses some; the assay was immunoSEQ multiplex PCR. The sample holds about 20,000 clones, over 60% seen once. Treatment noted: randomized to nivolumab then ipilimumab (arm A) or the reverse (arm B). The material was CD8+ T cells sorted from blood (inferred from file names), obtained from a patient given nivolumab and ipilimumab in sequence. The receptors come from a human donor with melanoma.

The J gene is TRBJ1-5, the V gene TRBV6-5; 9 nucleotides match TRBD1. The CDR3 extends over 14 amino acids. Germline loops: CDR1 MNHEY, CDR2 SVGAGI. J gave up 6 bases and V 6 bases, and 6 bases lay outside the gene matches. Written as DNA, the CDR3 is TGTGCCAGCAGCCCAGGACAGGGGAGTCAGCCCCAGCATTTT. Protein: CASSPGQGSQPQHF.

V is TRBV19 and J is TRBJ2-1, with D perhaps matching TRBD2 (6 bases). The CDR3 is made up of 15 amino acids. Germline CDR1 and CDR2: LNHDA and SQIVND (reference sequence). V lost 3 bases and J 4 bases, leaving 13 bases between the germline ends. CDR3 DNA sequence: TGTGCCAGTAGTATGGGACTTCGGACGTACAATGAGCAGTTCTTC. Translating gives CASSMGLRTYNEQFF.

The gene calls are TRBV27 and TRBJ1-5; a possible D gene is TRBD1 (5 bases). V lost 5 bases and J 0 bases, leaving 11 bases between the germline ends. From germline, CDR1 is MNHEY and CDR2 SMNVEV (reference sequence). The CDR3 covers 15 residues. The chain's CDR3 is CASSRQGYSNQPQHF. In DNA, the CDR3 is TGTGCCAGCAGTCGGCAGGGTTATAGCAATCAGCCCCAGCATTTT.

This chain connects TRBV10-3 to TRBJ2-6; 10 bases are a match to TRBD1. Per the germline V gene, CDR1 is ENHRY and CDR2 is SYGVKD. J was trimmed by 4 bases and V by 3 bases; bases with no gene match: 12. This CDR3 is built from 19 residues. This CDR3 is CAISEMARQGARGANVLTF. The CDR3 DNA sequence: TGTGCCATCAGTGAAATGGCCAGACAGGGGGCGAGGGGGGCCAACGTCCTGACTTTC.

J is TRBJ2-3 and V is TRBV19; 14 bases are shared with TRBD2. Germline V gene lookup returns CDR1 LNHDA and CDR2 SQIVND (reference sequence). The ends lost 2 bases at V and 5 bases at J; junction bases unmatched: 6. The CDR3 consists of 17 residues. The CDR3 protein is CASSIKGLAGEQDTQYF. The CDR3 DNA reads as TGTGCCAGTAGTATAAAGGGACTAGCGGGAGAGCAAGATACGCAGTATTTT.

This chain links TRBV7-6 with TRBJ2-7, with TRBD2 matching 7 bases. In germline, CDR1 is SGHVS, CDR2 FNYEAQ. J was trimmed by 1 base and V by 3 bases; bases with no gene match: 3. The CDR3 runs 14 residues. In DNA form, the CDR3 reads TGTGCCAGCAGCTTGGCTAGCGGATCCTACGAGCAGTACTTC. The encoded protein is CASSLASGSYEQYF.

The CDR3 DNA is TGTGCCGCCACAGGGGCTCCCCGGATAGCAAATGAGCAGTTCTTC. Its protein is CAATGAPRIANEQFF. The J gene is TRBJ2-1, the V gene TRBV6-6; the match to TRBD1 covers 7 bases. The CDR3 sequence is 15 residues long. CDR1 is MNHNY, CDR2 SVGAGI, per germline (reference sequence). The ends lost 11 bases at V and 7 bases at J; junction bases unmatched: 17.

The V call is TRBV4-1, the J call TRBJ2-7, with D possibly matching TRBD1 (6 bases). CDR1 MGHRA and CDR2 YSYEKL come from the germline V gene. CDR3 length equals 15 residues. V lost 1 base and J lost 0, with 10 bases in between. CDR3: CASSQGADSSYEQYF. As DNA, the CDR3 is TGCGCCAGCAGCCAAGGGGCGGACAGCTCCTACGAGCAGTACTTC.

The CDR3 sequence is CASSSLAGFNEQYF. CDR3 nucleotides: TGTGCCAGCAGCTCGCTAGCGGGATTCAACGAGCAGTACTTC. The chain joins TRBV7-3 to TRBJ2-7; the match to TRBD2 covers 9 bases. Looked up from germline, CDR1 is SGHTA and CDR2 is FQGTGA. This CDR3 is 14 amino acids long. Unmatched junction bases numbered 6, after V lost 4 bases and J lost 5 bases.

The rearrangement links TRBV7-6 to TRBJ2-7; TRBD1 matches at 9 bases. This CDR3 has 15 amino acids. The ends lost 5 bases at V and 5 bases at J; junction bases unmatched: 10. CDR1 and CDR2 (germline): SGHVS, FNYEAQ. The DNA of the CDR3 is TGTGCCAGCAGCCCGGGGGACAGGGCCTATGACGAGCAGTACTTC. Its protein is CASSPGDRAYDEQYF.

The V gene is TRBV10-3, the J gene TRBJ1-4, with 7 bases matching TRBD1. The ends lost 4 bases at V and 4 bases at J; junction bases unmatched: 6. This CDR3 is 15 amino acids long. Germline lookup yields CDR1 ENHRY and CDR2 SYGVKD. The CDR3 protein is CAISGSGTDNEKLFF. In nucleotides, the CDR3 is TGTGCCATCAGTGGGTCGGGGACAGATAATGAAAAACTGTTTTTT.

This sequence joins TRBV5-5 and TRBJ1-1, with a tentative D call TRBD1 (6 bases). Germline-derived CDR1 and CDR2 are SGHKS and YYEKEE (reference sequence). V lost 0 bases to trimming and J lost 4 bases, with 13 bases between them. CDR3 size: 15 residues. The CDR3 loop is CASSLGGGAFTEAFF. The CDR3 region has the DNA TGTGCCAGCAGCTTGGGAGGGGGGGCTTTCACTGAAGCTTTCTTT.

Concerning this clone itself: The same CDR3 also results from other DNA sequences found in this sample. The chain recombines TRBV6-5 with TRBJ2-7; 8 nucleotides line up with TRBD2. The germline V gene has CDR1 MNHEY and CDR2 SVGAGI. V shed 5 bases, J shed 4 bases, and the junction held 10 bases outside the gene matches. This CDR3 region has 15 residues. CDR3 region: CASSPLGGGRYEQYF. The CDR3 region has the DNA TGTGCCAGCAGTCCTCTCGGGGGGGGTAGATACGAGCAGTACTTC.

The chain is built from TRBV15 and TRBJ1-1; no clear D. V was shortened by 0 bases and J by 2 bases, with 4 bases between the two germline ends. CDR1 LNHNV and CDR2 YYDKDF come from the germline V gene (reference sequence). The CDR3 totals 13 residues. The CDR3 nucleotides read TGTGCCACCAGCAGAGACCGTAACACTGAAGCTTTCTTT. Amino acid sequence: CATSRDRNTEAFF.

In its sample, this clone was seen once. CDR3 nucleotides: TGTGCCAGCAGCTCCAGAGAGGGCGGGCGCGGCAATGAGCAGTTCTTC. Its protein is CASSSREGGRGNEQFF. The J gene is TRBJ2-1, the V gene TRBV7-2; tentative D call: TRBD2 (5 bases). The CDR3 runs to 16 residues. The V gene's germline CDR1 is SGHTA and CDR2 FQGNSA. Deletions cut 4 bases from V and 6 bases from J, with 19 bases between.

The genes are TRBV6-5 and TRBJ1-5; 7 bases agree with TRBD1. CDR3 size: 14 residues. J was trimmed by 7 bases and V by 6 bases; bases with no gene match: 9. The V gene's germline CDR1 is MNHEY and CDR2 SVGAGI. The CDR3: CASRKTGRNQPQHF. The CDR3, as DNA: TGTGCCAGCAGAAAGACAGGGAGAAACCAGCCCCAGCATTTT.

The V gene is TRBV6-5, the J gene TRBJ2-1; D might be TRBD1 (6 bases). V dropped 4 bases and J dropped 5 bases, with 12 bases sitting between them. Germline assignment: CDR1 MNHEY and CDR2 SVGAGI. The CDR3 spans 14 residues. CDR3 DNA sequence: TGTGCCAGCAGTTCGGGGACAACTAACAATGAGCAGTTCTTC. This codes for CASSSGTTNNEQFF.

This clone was picked up a small number of times. The chain combines TRBV5-4 with TRBJ1-1, with D possibly matching TRBD1 (5 bases). Deletions cut 0 bases from V and 6 bases from J, with 12 bases between. CDR1 and CDR2 from the germline V gene are SGHNT and YYREEE (reference sequence). This CDR3 has 14 residues. The CDR3 here is CASSLAPGRAEAFF. CDR3 coding DNA: TGTGCCAGCAGCTTGGCCCCAGGGAGGGCTGAAGCTTTCTTT.

The chain employs TRBV29-1 and TRBJ2-1; TRBD1 aligns across 9 bases. Germline V gene data show CDR1 as SQVTM and CDR2 as ANQGSEA. The CDR3 loop spans 17 amino acids. J gave up 2 bases and V 3 bases, and 11 bases lay outside the gene matches. CDR3 nucleotides: TGCAGCGTTGAGGCGACCGGGACAGGGAGGACCTACAATGAGCAGTTCTTC. Translation: CSVEATGTGRTYNEQFF.

This chain connects TRBV6-4 to TRBJ2-1, with 8 nucleotides matching TRBD2. This CDR3 is 15 amino acids long. Germline CDR1 MRHNA, CDR2 SNTAGT. Trimming at V came to 3 bases and at J to 1 base, leaving 2 bases not matched to a gene. The CDR3 sequence: CASSDLAGSYNEQFF. The CDR3, as DNA: TGTGCCAGCAGTGATTTAGCGGGGTCCTACAATGAGCAGTTCTTC.

In this sample, this clone is medium-sized. The rearrangement joins TRBV7-9 to TRBJ1-3, with D perhaps TRBD1 (5 bases). The V end was cut by 2 bases, the J end by 2 bases, with 13 bases between. CDR3 length equals 16 residues. CDR1 is SEHNR, CDR2 FQNEAQ, per germline (reference sequence). CDR3 nucleotide sequence: TGTGCCAGCAGCTTAAGCGTGGGGCTCGCTGGAAACACCATATATTTT. It encodes CASSLSVGLAGNTIYF.

The rearrangement joins TRBV6-5 to TRBJ2-2; the D is unclear. Germline CDR1 and CDR2: MNHEY and SVGAGI. V dropped 0 bases and J dropped 4 bases, with 9 bases sitting between them. This CDR3 comprises 15 residues. The CDR3 DNA is TGTGCCAGCAGTTACTCGTCCCTTCCCACCGGGGAGCTGTTTTTT. Translated, it gives CASSYSSLPTGELFF.

The chain is built from TRBV4-1 and TRBJ2-1, with D maybe TRBD1 (6 bases). From germline, CDR1 is MGHRA and CDR2 YSYEKL. V was trimmed by 4 bases and J by 0 bases, leaving 10 bases between them. The CDR3 has 15 residues. The DNA of the CDR3 is TGCGCCAGCAGCCTCGGACAGAGCTCCTACAATGAGCAGTTCTTC. Translating gives CASSLGQSSYNEQFF.

This clone was seen a few times. This chain connects TRBV28 to TRBJ2-7, with D perhaps TRBD2 (6 bases). The V end was cut by 8 bases, the J end by 2 bases, with 16 bases between. The CDR3 contains 14 residues. CDR1 is MDHEN and CDR2 is SYDVKM in the germline V gene. In DNA form, the CDR3 reads TGTGCCAGCCGCCGGAGGGCTGAGACCTACGAGCAGTACTTC. The encoded protein is CASRRRAETYEQYF.

This chain joins TRBV28 and TRBJ2-1; 11 bases map to TRBD2. Germline V gene lookup returns CDR1 MDHEN and CDR2 SYDVKM. This CDR3 is built from 15 residues. The J segment lost 3 bases and the V segment lost 3 bases, leaving 1 base of the junction unmatched. CDR3 loop: CASSLGLAVYNEQFF. The CDR3, as DNA: TGTGCCAGCAGTTTGGGACTAGCGGTCTACAATGAGCAGTTCTTC. Complete variable domain (other parts from reference TRBV28 and TRBJ2-1): DVKVTQSSRYLVKRTGEKVFLECVQDMDHENMFWYRQDPGLGLRLIYFSYDVKMKEKGDIPEGYSVSREKKERFSLILESASTNQTSMYLCASSLGLAVYNEQFFGPGTRLTVL.

The chain employs TRBV11-3 and TRBJ2-1, with D maybe TRBD2 (6 bases). V was shortened by 5 bases and J by 8 bases, with 19 bases between the two germline ends. Per germline, CDR1 SGHNT and CDR2 YENEEA. This CDR3 is 15 amino acids long. The CDR3 region has the DNA TGTGCCAGCAGCCCGGGGTGGGGCGGGATCGATGAGCAGTTCTTC. This translates into CASSPGWGGIDEQFF.

The J gene is TRBJ1-2, the V gene TRBV11-2; 8 bases line up with TRBD1. This CDR3 has 18 amino acids. V lost 0 bases and J lost 3; bases outside the gene matches: 12. Germline loops: CDR1 SGHAT, CDR2 FQNNGV. The CDR3 reads CASSLDLRTGTLDYGYTF. Here the CDR3 DNA reads TGTGCCAGCAGCTTAGATCTGAGGACAGGGACCCTGGACTATGGCTACACCTTC.

The chain uses TRBV7-2 and TRBJ2-1; no clear D. Germline CDR1 reads SGHTA; CDR2 reads FQGNSA. There are 12 residues in the CDR3. Trimming took 4 bases from V and 5 from J, leaving 6 bases between them. CDR3 sequence: CASSYTHNEQFF. The CDR3 DNA reads TGTGCCAGCAGCTACACCCACAATGAGCAGTTCTTC.

The CDR3: CASSSDKSPQETQYF. The CDR3 DNA sequence: TGTGCCAGCAGCTCGGACAAAAGCCCGCAAGAGACCCAGTACTTC. The genes are TRBV13 and TRBJ2-5; D may be TRBD1 (5 bases). The CDR3 loop spans 15 amino acids. CDR1 is PRHDT, CDR2 FYEKMQ, per germline (reference sequence). V lost 4 bases and J lost 2, with 14 bases in between.

The CDR3 region has the DNA TGTGCCAGCAGCCGGGACAGGGCGGGGCAGCCCCAGCATTTT. Amino acid sequence: CASSRDRAGQPQHF. V gene TRBV11-2 combines with J gene TRBJ1-5, with 9 bases matching TRBD1. Germline lookup yields CDR1 SGHAT and CDR2 FQNNGV. After removal of 5 bases from V and 7 bases from J, the junction contained 6 bases not matched to a gene. The CDR3 contains 14 residues.